The sequence of this T cell receptor beta chain was determined in a study of beta chain features in type 1 diabetes. This clone has only a few counts. The whole isolated RNA underwent reverse transcription, so sequencing captured expressed TCRB transcripts. Sequencing used immunoSEQ multiplex PCR; TCRdb keeps in-frame clones, though not all of them. Among under 500,000 clones listed, roughly 31% were seen once. Trimming removed 3 bases at V and 4 bases at J, with 13 bases between. The CDR3 covers 14 residues. CDR1 is SGDLS, CDR2 YYNGEE, per germline. This clonotype was obtained from a man aged 18 to 29 in good health. This sequence joins TRBV9 and TRBJ1-2; D is ambiguous. Sequencing was carried out using naive CD4+ T cells from blood. The CDR3 nucleotides read TGTGCCAGCAGCGCGGACTCGGGTGCCTATGGCTACACCTTC. Translated: CASSADSGAYGYTF.